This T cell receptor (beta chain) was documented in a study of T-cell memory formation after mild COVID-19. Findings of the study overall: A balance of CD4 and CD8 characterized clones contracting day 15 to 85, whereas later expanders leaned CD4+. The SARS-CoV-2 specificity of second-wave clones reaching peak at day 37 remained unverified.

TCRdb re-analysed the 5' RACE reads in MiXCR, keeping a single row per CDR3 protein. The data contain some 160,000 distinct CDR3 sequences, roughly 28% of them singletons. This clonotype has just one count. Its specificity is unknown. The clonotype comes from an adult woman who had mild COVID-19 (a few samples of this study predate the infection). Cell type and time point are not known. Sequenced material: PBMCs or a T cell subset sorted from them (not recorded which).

The CDR3 loop is CARFKAGANYGYTF. In nucleotides, the CDR3 is TGTGCCAGATTTAAGGCAGGGGCTAACTATGGCTACACCTTC. V is TRBV2 and J is TRBJ1-2, with TRBD1 as a possible D gene (6 bases). CDR1 and CDR2 (germline): SNHLY, FYNNEI. Trimming removed 9 bases from V and 0 bases from J, with 14 bases in between. The CDR3 totals 14 residues. Complete variable domain (other parts from reference TRBV2 and TRBJ1-2): EPEVTQTPSHQVTQMGQEVILRCVPISNHLYFYWYRQILGQKVEFLVSFYNNEISEKSEIFDDQFSVERPDGSNFTLKIRSTKLEDSAMYFCARFKAGANYGYTFGSGTRLTVV.